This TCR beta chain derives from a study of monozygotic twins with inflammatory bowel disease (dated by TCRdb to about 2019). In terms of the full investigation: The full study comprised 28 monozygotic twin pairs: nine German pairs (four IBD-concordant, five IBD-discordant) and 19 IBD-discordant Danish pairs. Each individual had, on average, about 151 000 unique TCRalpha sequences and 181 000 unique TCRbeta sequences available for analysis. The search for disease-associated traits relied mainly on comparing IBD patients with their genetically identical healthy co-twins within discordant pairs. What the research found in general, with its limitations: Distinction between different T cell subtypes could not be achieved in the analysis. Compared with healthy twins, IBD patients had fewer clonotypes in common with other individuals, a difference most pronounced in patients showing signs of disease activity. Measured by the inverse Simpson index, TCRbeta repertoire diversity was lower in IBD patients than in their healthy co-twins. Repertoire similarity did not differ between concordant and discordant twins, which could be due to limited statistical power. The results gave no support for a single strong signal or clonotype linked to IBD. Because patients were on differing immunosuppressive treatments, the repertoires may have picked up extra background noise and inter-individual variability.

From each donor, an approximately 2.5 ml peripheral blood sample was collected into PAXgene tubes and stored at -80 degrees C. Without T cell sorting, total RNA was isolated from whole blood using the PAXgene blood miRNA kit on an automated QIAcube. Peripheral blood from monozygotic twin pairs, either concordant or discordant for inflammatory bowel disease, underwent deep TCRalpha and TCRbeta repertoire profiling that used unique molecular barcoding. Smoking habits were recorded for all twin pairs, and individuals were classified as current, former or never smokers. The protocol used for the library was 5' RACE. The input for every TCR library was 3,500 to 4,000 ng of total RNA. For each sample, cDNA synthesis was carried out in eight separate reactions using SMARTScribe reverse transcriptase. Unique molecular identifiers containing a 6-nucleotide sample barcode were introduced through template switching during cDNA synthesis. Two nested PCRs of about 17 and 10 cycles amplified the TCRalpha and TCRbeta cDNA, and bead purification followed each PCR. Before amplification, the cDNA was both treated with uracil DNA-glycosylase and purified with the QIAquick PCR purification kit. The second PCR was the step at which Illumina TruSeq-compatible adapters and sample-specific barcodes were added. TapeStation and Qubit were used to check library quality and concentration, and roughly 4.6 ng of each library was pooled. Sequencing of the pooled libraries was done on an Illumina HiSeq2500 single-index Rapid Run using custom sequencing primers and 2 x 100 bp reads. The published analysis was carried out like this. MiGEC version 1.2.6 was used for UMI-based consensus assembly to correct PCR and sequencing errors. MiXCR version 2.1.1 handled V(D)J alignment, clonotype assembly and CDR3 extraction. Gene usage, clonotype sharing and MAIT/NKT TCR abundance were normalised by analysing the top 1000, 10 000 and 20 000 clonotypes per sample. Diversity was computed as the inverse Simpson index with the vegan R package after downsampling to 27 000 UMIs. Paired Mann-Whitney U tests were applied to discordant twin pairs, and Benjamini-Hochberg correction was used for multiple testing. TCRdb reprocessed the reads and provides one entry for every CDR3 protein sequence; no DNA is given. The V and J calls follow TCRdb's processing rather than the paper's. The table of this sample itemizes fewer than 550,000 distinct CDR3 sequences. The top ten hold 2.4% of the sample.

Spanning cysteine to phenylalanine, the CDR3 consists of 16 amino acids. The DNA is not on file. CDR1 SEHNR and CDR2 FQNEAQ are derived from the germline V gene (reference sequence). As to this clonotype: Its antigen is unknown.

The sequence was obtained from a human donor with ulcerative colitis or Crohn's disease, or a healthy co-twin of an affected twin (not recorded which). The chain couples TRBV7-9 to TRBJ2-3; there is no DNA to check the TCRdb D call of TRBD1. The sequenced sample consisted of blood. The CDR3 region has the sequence CATSPERAGGADTQYF.